This T cell receptor (beta chain) was observed in a study of blood T cells in healthy people across ages. The CDR3 is 15 residues long. Germline V gives CDR1 SQVTM, CDR2 ANQGSEA. The germline V and J ends were trimmed by 7 bases and 2 bases, with 15 bases remaining between them. This clonotype came up a few times. The antigen is unknown. Study results and caveats: Using unsorted PBMCs precluded a conclusive naive versus antigen-experienced comparison.

Primers used in a second PCR of roughly 7 to 11 cycles were a sample-barcoded 5' primer and a J-beta primer mix. At least 2.5 million CDR3-containing paired-end reads were obtained per sample. TCRdb passed the 5' RACE reads through MiXCR, listing each CDR3 protein once. Among some 850,000 distinct CDR3 sequences listed, roughly 25% were seen once. In addition, the sample was reused for a study of T cells of mothers and their children. That work adds: Mothers gave over 9 million TCR beta CDR3 reads each, and children about 3 million each.

The sequenced material came from blood. The V call is TRBV29-1, the J call TRBJ2-6, with D perhaps being TRBD1 or TRBD2 (5 bases each). The source is a boy between 5 and 17 years old in good health. As DNA, the CDR3 is TGCAGCGCAATAGGTGGGGACCCTGGGGCCAACGTCCTGACTTTC. Amino acids: CSAIGGDPGANVLTF.